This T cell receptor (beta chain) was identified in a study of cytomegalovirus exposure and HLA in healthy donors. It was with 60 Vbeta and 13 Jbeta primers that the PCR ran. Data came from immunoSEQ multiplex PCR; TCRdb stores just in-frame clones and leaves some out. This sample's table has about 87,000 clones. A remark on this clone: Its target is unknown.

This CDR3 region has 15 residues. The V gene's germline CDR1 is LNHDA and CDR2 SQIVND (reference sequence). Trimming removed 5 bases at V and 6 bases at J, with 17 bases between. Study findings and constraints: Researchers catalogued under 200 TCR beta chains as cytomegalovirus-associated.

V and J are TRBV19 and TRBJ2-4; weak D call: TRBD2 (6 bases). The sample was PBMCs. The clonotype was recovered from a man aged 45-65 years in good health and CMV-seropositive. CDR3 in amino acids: CASSHSVGTLNIQYF. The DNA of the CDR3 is TGTGCCAGTAGTCACTCGGTGGGGACTTTAAACATTCAGTACTTC.